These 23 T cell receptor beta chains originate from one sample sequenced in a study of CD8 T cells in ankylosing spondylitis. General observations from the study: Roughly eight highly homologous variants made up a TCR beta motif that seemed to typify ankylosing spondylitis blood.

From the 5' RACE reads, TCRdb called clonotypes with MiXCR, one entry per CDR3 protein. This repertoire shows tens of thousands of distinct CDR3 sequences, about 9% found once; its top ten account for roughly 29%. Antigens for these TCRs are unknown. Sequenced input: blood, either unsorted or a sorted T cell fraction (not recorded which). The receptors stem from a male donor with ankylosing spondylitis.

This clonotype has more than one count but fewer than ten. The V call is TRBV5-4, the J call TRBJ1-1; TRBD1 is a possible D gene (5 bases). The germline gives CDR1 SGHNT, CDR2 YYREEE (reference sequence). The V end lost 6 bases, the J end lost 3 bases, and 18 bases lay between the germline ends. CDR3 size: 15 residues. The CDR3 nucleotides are TGTGCCAGCACCGGGGGGGAGGGAATGGACACTGAAGCTTTCTTT. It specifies CASTGGEGMDTEAFF.

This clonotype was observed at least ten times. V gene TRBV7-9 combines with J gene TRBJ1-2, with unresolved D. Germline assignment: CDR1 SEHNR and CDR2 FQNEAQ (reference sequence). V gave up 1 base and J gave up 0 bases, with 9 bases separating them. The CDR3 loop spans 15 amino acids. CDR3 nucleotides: TGTGCCAGCAGCTTAGACGGACGGACTAACTATGGCTACACCTTC. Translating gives CASSLDGRTNYGYTF. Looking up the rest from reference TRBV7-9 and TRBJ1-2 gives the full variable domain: DTGVSQNPRHKITKRGQNVTFRCDPISEHNRLYWYRQTLGQGPEFLTYFQNEAQLEKSRLLSDRFSAERPKGSFSTLEIQRTEQGDSAMYLCASSLDGRTNYGYTFGSGTRLTVV.

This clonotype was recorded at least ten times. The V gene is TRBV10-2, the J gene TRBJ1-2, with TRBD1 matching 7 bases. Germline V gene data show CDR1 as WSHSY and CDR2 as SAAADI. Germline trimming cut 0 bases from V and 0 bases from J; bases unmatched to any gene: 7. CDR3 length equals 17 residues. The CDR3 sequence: CASSESMTGTANYGYTF. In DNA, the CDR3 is TGCGCCAGCAGTGAGTCGATGACCGGGACAGCTAACTATGGCTACACCTTC.

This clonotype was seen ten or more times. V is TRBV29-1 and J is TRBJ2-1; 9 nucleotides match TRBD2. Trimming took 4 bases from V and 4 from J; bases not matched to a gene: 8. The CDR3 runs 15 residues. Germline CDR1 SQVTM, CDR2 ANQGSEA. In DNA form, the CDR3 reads TGCAGCGTTGGGCGTCCTAGCGGGGATTACAATGAGCAGTTCTTC. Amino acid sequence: CSVGRPSGDYNEQFF.

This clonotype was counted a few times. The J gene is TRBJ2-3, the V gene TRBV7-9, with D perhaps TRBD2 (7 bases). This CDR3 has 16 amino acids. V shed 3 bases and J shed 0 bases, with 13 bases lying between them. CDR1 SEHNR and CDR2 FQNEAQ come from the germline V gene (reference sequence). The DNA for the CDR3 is TGTGCCAGCAGCTTGGGGGGGGCGCATAGCACAGATACGCAGTATTTT. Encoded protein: CASSLGGAHSTDTQYF.

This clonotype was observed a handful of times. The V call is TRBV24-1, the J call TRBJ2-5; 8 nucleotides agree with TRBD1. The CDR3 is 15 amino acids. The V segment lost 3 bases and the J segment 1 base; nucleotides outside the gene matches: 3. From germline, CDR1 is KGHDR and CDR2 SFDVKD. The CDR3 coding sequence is TGTGCCACCAGTGATACCGGGACAGGCCAAGAGACCCAGTACTTC. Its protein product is CATSDTGTGQETQYF.

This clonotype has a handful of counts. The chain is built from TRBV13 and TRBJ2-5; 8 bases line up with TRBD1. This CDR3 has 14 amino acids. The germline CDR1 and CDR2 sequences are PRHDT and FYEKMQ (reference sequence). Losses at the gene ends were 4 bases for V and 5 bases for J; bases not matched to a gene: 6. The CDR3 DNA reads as TGTGCCAGCAGCTCGGACAGGGTTGGTGAGACCCAGTACTTC. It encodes CASSSDRVGETQYF.

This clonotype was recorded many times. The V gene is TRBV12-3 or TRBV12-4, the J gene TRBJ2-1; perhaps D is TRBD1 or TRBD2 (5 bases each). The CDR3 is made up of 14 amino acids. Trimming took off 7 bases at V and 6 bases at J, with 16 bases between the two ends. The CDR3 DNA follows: TGTGCCAGCATTGGCCGGGACCGGAGCAATGAGCAGTTCTTC. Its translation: CASIGRDRSNEQFF.

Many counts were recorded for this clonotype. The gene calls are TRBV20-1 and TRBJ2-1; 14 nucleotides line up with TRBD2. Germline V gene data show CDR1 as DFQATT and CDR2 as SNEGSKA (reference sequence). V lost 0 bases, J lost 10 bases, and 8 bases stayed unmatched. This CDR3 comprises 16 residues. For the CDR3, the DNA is TGCAGTGCTAGAGATAGGACTAGCGGGAGGCGGTGGGAGCAGTTCTTC. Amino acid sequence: CSARDRTSGRRWEQFF.

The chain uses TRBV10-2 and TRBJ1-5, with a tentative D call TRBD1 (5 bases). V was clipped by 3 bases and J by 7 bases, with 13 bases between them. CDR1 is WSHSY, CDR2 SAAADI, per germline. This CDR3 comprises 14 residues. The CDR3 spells CASSDSAGKQPQHF. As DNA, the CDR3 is TGCGCCAGCAGTGATTCGGCAGGGAAGCAGCCCCAGCATTTT.

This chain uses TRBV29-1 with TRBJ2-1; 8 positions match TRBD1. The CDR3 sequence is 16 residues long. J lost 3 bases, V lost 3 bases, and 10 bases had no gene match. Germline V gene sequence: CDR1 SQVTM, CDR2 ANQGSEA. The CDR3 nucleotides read TGCAGCGTTGAGGGGCCGGACAGGGAGAACTACAATGAGCAGTTCTTC. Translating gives CSVEGPDRENYNEQFF.

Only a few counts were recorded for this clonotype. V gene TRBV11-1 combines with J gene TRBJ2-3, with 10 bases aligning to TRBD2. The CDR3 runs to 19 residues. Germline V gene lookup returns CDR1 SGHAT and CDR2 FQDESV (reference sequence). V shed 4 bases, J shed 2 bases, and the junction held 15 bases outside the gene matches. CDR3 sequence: CASSSTRGGTSEVTDTQYF. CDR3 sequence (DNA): TGTGCCAGCAGCTCCACGCGGGGGGGGACTAGCGAGGTCACAGATACGCAGTATTTT.

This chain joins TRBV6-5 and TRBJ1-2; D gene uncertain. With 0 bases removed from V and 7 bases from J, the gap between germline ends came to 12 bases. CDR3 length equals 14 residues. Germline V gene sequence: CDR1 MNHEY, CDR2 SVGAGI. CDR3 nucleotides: TGTGCCAGCAGTTACTCTGGGCTACAAACTGGCTACACCTTC. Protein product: CASSYSGLQTGYTF.

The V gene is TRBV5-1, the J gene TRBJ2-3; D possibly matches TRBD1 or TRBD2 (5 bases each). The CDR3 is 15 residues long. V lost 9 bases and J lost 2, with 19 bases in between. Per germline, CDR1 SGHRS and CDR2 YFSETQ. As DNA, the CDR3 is TGCGCCACCAACCCCGAGGGGCTATTCACAGATACGCAGTATTTT. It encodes CATNPEGLFTDTQYF.

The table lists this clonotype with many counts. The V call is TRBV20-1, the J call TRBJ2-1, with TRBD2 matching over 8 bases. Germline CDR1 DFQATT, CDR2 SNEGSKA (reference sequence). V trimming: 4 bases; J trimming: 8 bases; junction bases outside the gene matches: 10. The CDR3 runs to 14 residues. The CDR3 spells CSAKALREVDEQFF. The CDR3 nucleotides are TGCAGTGCTAAGGCGTTGCGGGAGGTCGATGAGCAGTTCTTC.

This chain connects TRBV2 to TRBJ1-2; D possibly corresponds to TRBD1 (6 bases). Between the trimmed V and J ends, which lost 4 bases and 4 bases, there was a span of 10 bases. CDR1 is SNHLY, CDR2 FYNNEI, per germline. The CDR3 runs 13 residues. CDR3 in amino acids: CASSGTVSYGYTF. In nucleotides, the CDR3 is TGTGCCAGCAGTGGGACAGTATCCTATGGCTACACCTTC.

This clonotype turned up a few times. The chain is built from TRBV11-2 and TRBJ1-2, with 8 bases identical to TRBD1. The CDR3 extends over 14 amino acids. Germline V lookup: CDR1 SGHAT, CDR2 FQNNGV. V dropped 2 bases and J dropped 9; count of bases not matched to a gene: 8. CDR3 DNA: TGTGCCAGCAGCTTATTCGCAGGGGGCGAGAGCTACACCTTC. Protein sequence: CASSLFAGGESYTF.

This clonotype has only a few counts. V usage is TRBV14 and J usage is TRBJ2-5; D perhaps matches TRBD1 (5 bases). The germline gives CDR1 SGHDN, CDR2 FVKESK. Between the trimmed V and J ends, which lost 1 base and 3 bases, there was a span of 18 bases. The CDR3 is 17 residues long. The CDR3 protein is CASSQGILRGAEETQYF. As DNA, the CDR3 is TGTGCCAGCAGCCAAGGGATTCTACGTGGGGCTGAAGAGACCCAGTACTTC.

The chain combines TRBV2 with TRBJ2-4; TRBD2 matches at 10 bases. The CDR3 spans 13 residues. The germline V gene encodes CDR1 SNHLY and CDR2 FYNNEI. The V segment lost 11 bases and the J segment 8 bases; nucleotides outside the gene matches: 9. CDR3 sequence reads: CAGTPGTSDIQYF. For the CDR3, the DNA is TGTGCCGGGACCCCCGGGACTAGCGACATTCAGTACTTC.

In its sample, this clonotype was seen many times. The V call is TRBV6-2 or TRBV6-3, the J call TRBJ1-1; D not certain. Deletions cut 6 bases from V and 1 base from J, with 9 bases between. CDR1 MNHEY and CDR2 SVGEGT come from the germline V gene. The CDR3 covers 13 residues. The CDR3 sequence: CASREVRNTEAFF. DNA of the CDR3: TGTGCCAGCAGGGAGGTGAGGAACACTGAAGCTTTCTTT.

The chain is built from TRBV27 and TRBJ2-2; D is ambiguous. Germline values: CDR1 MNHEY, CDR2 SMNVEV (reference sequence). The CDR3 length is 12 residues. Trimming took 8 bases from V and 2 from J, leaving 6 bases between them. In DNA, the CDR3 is TGTGCCAGCGGCCACAACACCGGGGAGCTGTTTTTT. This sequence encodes CASGHNTGELFF.

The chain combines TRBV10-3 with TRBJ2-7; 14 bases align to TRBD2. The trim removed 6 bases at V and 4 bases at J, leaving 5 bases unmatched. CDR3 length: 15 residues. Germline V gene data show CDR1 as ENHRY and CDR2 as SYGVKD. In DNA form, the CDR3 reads TGTGCCATCAGGGAGGGGACTAGCGGGAGTTACGAGCAGTACTTC. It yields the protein CAIREGTSGSYEQYF.

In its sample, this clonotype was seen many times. The CDR3 sequence: CASSLREGQLRYEQYF. DNA for the CDR3: TGTGCCAGCAGCTTAAGGGAGGGACAGCTCCGCTACGAGCAGTACTTC. The V and J genes are TRBV7-9 and TRBJ2-7; D assignment may be TRBD1 or TRBD2 (7 bases each). The CDR3 extends over 16 amino acids. V gave up 2 bases and J gave up 3 bases, with 17 bases separating them. In germline, CDR1 is SEHNR, CDR2 FQNEAQ (reference sequence).